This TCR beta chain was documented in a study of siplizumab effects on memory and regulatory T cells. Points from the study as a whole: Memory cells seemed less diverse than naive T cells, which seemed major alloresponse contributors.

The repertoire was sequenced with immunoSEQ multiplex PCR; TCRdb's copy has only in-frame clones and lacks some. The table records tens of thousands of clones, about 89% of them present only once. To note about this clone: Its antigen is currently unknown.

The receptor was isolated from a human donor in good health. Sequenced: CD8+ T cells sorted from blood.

CDR3 sequence: CARTGTGPTPNEKLFF. The CDR3, as DNA: TGTGCCAGAACCGGGACAGGACCGACTCCTAATGAAAAACTGTTTTTT. The gene calls are TRBV6-4 and TRBJ1-4; 8 bases line up with TRBD1. CDR1 is MRHNA, CDR2 SNTAGT, per germline. CDR3 length: 16 residues. J gave up 3 bases and V 9 bases, and 12 bases lay outside the gene matches.